Following are 15 T cell receptor beta chains from one sample sequenced in a study of CD4+ T cells in melanoma. This table comes from immunoSEQ multiplex PCR, and its TCRdb copy is limited to in-frame clones, with some not included. The table lists tens of thousands of clones, more than 60% of them singletons. Source material: tumor tissue. The receptors originated from a human donor with melanoma.

The rearrangement uses TRBV30 and TRBJ2-5, with 11 bases fitting TRBD1. The J call may be in error: the DNA end matches TRBJ2-7 better. Germline V gene data show CDR1 as GTSNPN and CDR2 as SVGIG (reference sequence). CDR3 length equals 14 residues. The CDR3 sequence: CAWVGTGGNYEQYF. CDR3 DNA: TGTGCCTGGGTAGGGACAGGGGGAAACTACGAGCAGTACTTC.

V usage is TRBV7-3 and J usage is TRBJ2-1; possible D gene TRBD2, 7 bases. Germline CDR1 and CDR2: SGHTA and FQGTGA. V lost 1 base, J lost 5 bases, and 15 bases lay in between. The CDR3 is 16 amino acids. The CDR3 loop is CASSLMGGGIHNEQFF. The CDR3 DNA reads as TGTGCCAGCAGCTTAATGGGCGGGGGCATTCACAATGAGCAGTTCTTC.

This chain joins TRBV2 and TRBJ1-5, with D possibly matching TRBD1 (5 bases). Germline CDR1 reads SNHLY; CDR2 reads FYNNEI. Trimming stripped 5 bases from V and 6 bases from J, with 17 bases between. The CDR3 covers 15 residues. CDR3 in DNA: TGTGCCAGCAGTCCGGGGTGGGGGGTAGGTCAGCCCCAGCATTTT. This translates into CASSPGWGVGQPQHF. Together with reference TRBV2 and TRBJ1-5, the CDR3 gives the full variable domain: EPEVTQTPSHQVTQMGQEVILRCVPISNHLYFYWYRQILGQKVEFLVSFYNNEISEKSEIFDDQFSVERPDGSNFTLKIRSTKLEDSAMYFCASSPGWGVGQPQHFGDGTRLSIL.

The chain links TRBV28 to TRBJ1-6; maybe TRBD1 (6 bases). The CDR3 runs to 14 residues. In germline, CDR1 is MDHEN, CDR2 SYDVKM. V dropped 8 bases and J dropped 3 bases, with 11 bases sitting between them. CDR3 DNA sequence: TGTGCCAGCTGCAAGGGGGGCTATAATTCACCCCTCCACTTT. Protein: CASCKGGYNSPLHF.

This clone was counted once. This chain connects TRBV5-6 to TRBJ2-2, with D hard to call. Germline V gene sequence: CDR1 SGHDT, CDR2 YYEEEE. The CDR3 is 13 amino acids. The V and J ends lost 2 bases and 5 bases respectively, with 7 bases between them. The CDR3 here is CASSFPGTGELFF. The CDR3 DNA reads as TGTGCCAGCAGCTTTCCCGGAACCGGGGAGCTGTTTTTT.

V usage is TRBV10-3 and J usage is TRBJ2-3; 8 nucleotides line up with TRBD2. Germline CDR1 reads ENHRY; CDR2 reads SYGVKD. Trimming cost V 2 bases and J 1 base; bases outside gene matches: 11. This CDR3 comprises 18 residues. The CDR3 sequence is CAISEAPLGGEGTDTQYF. DNA of the CDR3: TGTGCCATCAGTGAGGCACCCCTCGGGGGGGAGGGCACAGATACGCAGTATTTT.

The chain combines TRBV11-2 with TRBJ2-1; a possible D gene is TRBD2 (7 bases). The CDR3 spans 12 residues. V lost 1 base to trimming and J lost 13 bases, with 11 bases between them. Germline V gene sequence: CDR1 SGHAT, CDR2 FQNNGV. The CDR3 sequence: CASSLGGGAQFF. In nucleotides, the CDR3 is TGTGCCAGCAGCTTAGGAGGGGGGGCCCAGTTCTTC.

As to this clone: This clone may be a read error of a much larger clone one base away. CDR3 loop: CASSPGGYEQYF. In DNA, the CDR3 is TGTGCCAGCAGCCCAGGGGGCTACGAGCAGTACTTC. The chain is built from TRBV7-9 and TRBJ2-7; 7 nucleotides align to TRBD1. CDR3 length: 12 residues. Losses at the gene ends were 5 bases for V and 3 bases for J; bases not matched to a gene: 1. Germline-derived CDR1 and CDR2 are SEHNR and FQNEAQ (reference sequence).

The chain combines TRBV28 with TRBJ2-5; tentatively, D is TRBD2 (5 bases). The CDR3 sequence is 15 residues long. Trimming removed 3 bases from V and 5 bases from J, with 16 bases in between. Germline V CDR1 and CDR2: MDHEN, SYDVKM. DNA for the CDR3: TGTGCCAGCAGTTTCTTGGCGGGCCGGGATGAGACCCAGTACTTC. Translation: CASSFLAGRDETQYF.

This chain uses TRBV10-1 with TRBJ2-7; 12 bases line up with TRBD1. V was pared by 5 bases and J by 9 bases, with 8 bases of the junction left unmatched. CDR1 and CDR2 from the germline V gene are WNHNN and SYGVQD (reference sequence). This CDR3 is built from 14 residues. CDR3 nucleotide sequence: TGCGCCAGCAGTACCGGGACAGGGGGCCTTCGGCAGTACTTC. Translating gives CASSTGTGGLRQYF.

The rearrangement links TRBV27 to TRBJ2-3; TRBD1 aligns across 10 bases. The V gene end was trimmed by 6 bases and the J gene end by 4 bases; junction bases not matched to a gene: 7. The germline CDR1 and CDR2 sequences are MNHEY and SMNVEV (reference sequence). The CDR3 runs 15 residues. The CDR3 protein is CASRPGTGVPDTQYF. CDR3 nucleotides: TGTGCCAGCAGGCCCGGGACAGGGGTCCCAGATACGCAGTATTTT.

The chain employs TRBV9 and TRBJ2-2, with no clear D. The CDR3 sequence is 11 residues long. V was pared by 6 bases and J by 6 bases, with 6 bases between. The germline V gene encodes CDR1 SGDLS and CDR2 YYNGEE. The CDR3 nucleotides read TGTGCCAGCACGGGTTCCGGGGAGCTGTTTTTT. Its translation: CASTGSGELFF.

Worth noting for this clone: At one of its ends the junction is not consistent with the germline gene, which may arise from a read error. This chain joins TRBV7-7 and TRBJ2-2; maybe TRBD1 (5 bases). The CDR3 extends over 15 amino acids. The germline CDR1 and CDR2 sequences are SSHAT and FNYEAQ (reference sequence). The CDR3 bases are TGTGCTAGCAGCAAGGGGCAGGGTGTTGCCGGGGAGCTGTTTTTT. This codes for CASSKGQGVAGELFF.

This clone has only a few counts. J is TRBJ2-5 and V is TRBV19, with D possibly TRBD2 on 5 matching bases. Deletions cut 3 bases from V and 5 bases from J, with 19 bases between. Germline V CDR1 and CDR2: LNHDA, SQIVND (reference sequence). CDR3 length: 16 residues. The CDR3 region has the DNA TGTGCCAGTAGTATTTCGCCCGGGGTGACACAGGAGACCCAGTACTTC. This codes for CASSISPGVTQETQYF.

The CDR3 nucleotides read TGTGCCAGCAGCTACGTGGAGTTCTCTGGAAACACCATATATTTT. Its translation: CASSYVEFSGNTIYF. The chain uses TRBV6-6 and TRBJ1-3; no firm D call. Germline V lookup: CDR1 MNHNY, CDR2 SVGAGI (reference sequence). The CDR3 is 15 residues long. Deletions cut 6 bases from V and 0 bases from J, with 12 bases between.